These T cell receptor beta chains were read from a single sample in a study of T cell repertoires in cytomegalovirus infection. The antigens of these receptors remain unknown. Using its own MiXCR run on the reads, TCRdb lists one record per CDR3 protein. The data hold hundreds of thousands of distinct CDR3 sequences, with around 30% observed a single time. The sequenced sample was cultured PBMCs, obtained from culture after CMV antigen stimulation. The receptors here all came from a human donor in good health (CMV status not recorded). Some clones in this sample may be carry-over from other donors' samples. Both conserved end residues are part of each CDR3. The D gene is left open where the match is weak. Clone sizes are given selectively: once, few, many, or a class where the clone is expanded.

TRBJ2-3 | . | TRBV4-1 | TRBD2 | CASSQMAGEVSDTQYF | TGCGCCAGCAGCCAAATGGCGGGAGAGGTCTCAGATACGCAGTATTTT
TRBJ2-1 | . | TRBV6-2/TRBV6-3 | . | CASSPPEAWSYNEQFF | TGTGCCAGCAGCCCCCCGGAGGCTTGGTCCTACAATGAGCAGTTCTTC
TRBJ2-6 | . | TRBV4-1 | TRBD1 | CASSHPVNRGHVGSGANVLTF | TGCGCCAGCAGCCACCCCGTCAACAGGGGTCACGTTGGCTCTGGGGCCAACGTCCTGACTTTC
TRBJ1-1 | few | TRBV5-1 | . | CASSVAGVGTEAFF | TGCGCCAGCAGCGTAGCAGGGGTTGGGACTGAAGCTTTCTTT
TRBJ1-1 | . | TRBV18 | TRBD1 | CASSPGQASFEAFF | TGTGCCAGCTCACCGGGACAGGCCAGTTTTGAAGCTTTCTTT
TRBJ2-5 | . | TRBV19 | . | CASTPNTVPRTQYF | TGTGCCAGTACCCCAAACACGGTCCCACGGACCCAGTACTTC
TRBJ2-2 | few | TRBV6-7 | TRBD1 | CASSYKRGRRTGELFF | TGTGCCAGCAGTTACAAAAGGGGGCGACGCACCGGGGAGCTGTTTTTT
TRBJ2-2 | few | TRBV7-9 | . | CASSLSRRGFTGELFF | TGTGCCAGCAGCTTAAGTAGAAGGGGATTCACCGGGGAGCTGTTTTTT
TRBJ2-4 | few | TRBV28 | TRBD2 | CASSFTGGINIQYF | TGTGCCAGCAGTTTTACGGGGGGGATAAACATTCAGTACTTC
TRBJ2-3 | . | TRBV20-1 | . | CSVVLDTDTQYF | TGCAGTGTCGTACTCGACACAGATACGCAGTATTTT
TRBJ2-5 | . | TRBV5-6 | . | CASSVETDRGGWGALRKETQYF | TGTGCCAGCAGCGTCGAGACGGACCGAGGCGGGTGGGGGGCGCTTAGGAAAGAGACCCAGTACTTC
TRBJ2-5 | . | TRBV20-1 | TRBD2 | CSASHSGTEETQYF | TGCAGTGCTAGCCACAGCGGGACCGAAGAGACCCAGTACTTC
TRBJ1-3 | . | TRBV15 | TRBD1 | CATSRDGTVLSGNTIYF | TGTGCCACCAGCAGAGATGGGACAGTCCTCTCTGGAAACACCATATATTTT
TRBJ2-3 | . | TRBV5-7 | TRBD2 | CASSSDPTSGRADTQYF | TGTGCCAGCAGCTCCGACCCGACTAGCGGGAGGGCAGATACGCAGTATTTT
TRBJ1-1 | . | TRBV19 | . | CASSKRDGSTEAFF | TGTGCCAGTAGTAAGAGGGACGGTTCGACTGAAGCTTTCTTT
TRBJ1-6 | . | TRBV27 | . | CASSPRDINSPLHF | TGTGCCAGCAGCCCCCGGGACATTAATTCACCCCTCCACTTT
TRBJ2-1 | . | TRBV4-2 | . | CASSHAQGGGEWDEQFF | TGTGCCAGCAGCCATGCTCAGGGAGGGGGGGAGTGGGATGAGCAGTTCTTC
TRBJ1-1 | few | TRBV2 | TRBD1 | CASSGTGGSVSEAFF | TGTGCCAGCAGCGGGACAGGGGGCTCTGTTAGTGAAGCTTTCTTT
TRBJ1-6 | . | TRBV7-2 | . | CASSLEGPFGSPLHF | TGTGCCAGCAGTCTTGAGGGTCCCTTCGGGTCACCCCTCCACTTT
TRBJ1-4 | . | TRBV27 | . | CASSGQSGEKLFF | TGTGCCAGCAGCGGACAGAGCGGTGAAAAACTGTTTTTT
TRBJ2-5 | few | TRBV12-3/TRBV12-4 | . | CASSLLTRETQYF | TGTGCCAGCAGTTTACTTACGCGGGAGACCCAGTACTTC
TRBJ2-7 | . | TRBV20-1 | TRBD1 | CSAYVRGNYEQYF | TGCAGTGCCTACGTCAGGGGGAACTACGAGCAGTACTTC
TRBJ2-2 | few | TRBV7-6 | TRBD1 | CASSLWTGPDGELFF | TGTGCCAGCAGCTTATGGACAGGGCCCGACGGGGAGCTGTTTTTT
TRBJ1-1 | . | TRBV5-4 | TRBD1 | CASSTDRDGTAFF | TGTGCCAGCAGCACTGACAGGGATGGAACGGCTTTCTTT
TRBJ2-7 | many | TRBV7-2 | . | CASSYGTAYEQYF | TGTGCCAGCAGCTACGGGACGGCCTACGAGCAGTACTTC
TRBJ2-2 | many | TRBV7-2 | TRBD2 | CASSTGLAGGVGELFF | TGTGCCAGCAGCACGGGACTAGCGGGGGGGGTCGGGGAGCTGTTTTTT
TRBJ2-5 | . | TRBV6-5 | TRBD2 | CASSYTGGQETQYF | TGTGCCAGCAGTTACACCGGGGGGCAAGAGACCCAGTACTTC
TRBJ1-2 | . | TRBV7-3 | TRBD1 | CASSTGTVTNYGYTF | TGTGCCAGCAGCACCGGGACAGTTACTAACTATGGCTACACCTTC
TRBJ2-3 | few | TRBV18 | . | CASSPGTATDTQYF | TGTGCCAGCTCACCGGGAACGGCCACAGATACGCAGTATTTT
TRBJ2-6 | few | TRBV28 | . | CASSWGLAGANVLTF | TGTGCCAGCAGTTGGGGACTGGCCGGGGCCAACGTCCTGACTTTC
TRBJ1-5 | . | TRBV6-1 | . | CASSERNLLAQHF | TGTGCCAGCAGTGAAAGGAACCTGTTGGCCCAGCATTTT
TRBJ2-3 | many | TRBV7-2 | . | CASSPSPRKQYF | TGTGCCAGCAGCCCCTCACCTCGAAAGCAGTATTTT
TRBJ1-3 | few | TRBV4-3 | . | CASSQDYPPGSTGNTIYF | TGCGCCAGCAGCCAAGATTACCCCCCCGGTTCGACCGGAAACACCATATATTTT
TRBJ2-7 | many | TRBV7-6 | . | CASSLGHVAGTYEQYF | TGTGCCAGCAGCTTAGGCCACGTTGCGGGAACGTACGAGCAGTACTTC
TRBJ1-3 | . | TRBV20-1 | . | CSAPRTDGNTIYF | TGCAGTGCCCCACGGACAGATGGAAACACCATATATTTT
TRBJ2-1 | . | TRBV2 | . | CASSAASLEGNEQFF | TGTGCCAGCAGTGCGGCGTCCTTGGAGGGCAATGAGCAGTTCTTC
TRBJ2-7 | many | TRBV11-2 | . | CASSRVVAVGSEQYF | TGTGCCAGCAGCCGCGTGGTAGCGGTAGGGTCCGAGCAGTACTTC
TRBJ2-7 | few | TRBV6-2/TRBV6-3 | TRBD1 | CASSLLRVRPGQVPDYEQYF | TGTGCCAGCAGCCTATTGAGGGTGAGACCGGGACAGGTGCCTGACTACGAGCAGTACTTC
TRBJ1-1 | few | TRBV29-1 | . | CSVPSAGNSAEAFF | TGCAGCGTTCCTTCAGCAGGGAATTCGGCTGAAGCTTTCTTT
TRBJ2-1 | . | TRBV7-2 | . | CASSLAWLANEQFF | TGTGCCAGCAGCTTAGCGTGGCTAGCTAATGAGCAGTTCTTC
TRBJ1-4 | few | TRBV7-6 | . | CASRRRATNEKLFF | TGTGCCAGCAGAAGACGGGCAACTAATGAAAAACTGTTTTTT
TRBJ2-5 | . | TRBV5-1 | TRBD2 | CASSLVAGVEETQYF | TGCGCCAGCAGCTTGGTAGCGGGAGTAGAGGAGACCCAGTACTTC
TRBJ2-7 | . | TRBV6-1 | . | CASSEAWAPGSYEQYF | TGTGCCAGCAGTGAAGCGTGGGCCCCCGGATCCTACGAGCAGTACTTC
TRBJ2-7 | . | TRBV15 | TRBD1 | CATSSPGQSPYEQYF | TGTGCCACCAGCAGTCCGGGACAGAGCCCCTACGAGCAGTACTTC
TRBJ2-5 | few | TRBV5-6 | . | CASSRTSIGETQYF | TGTGCCAGCAGTCGAACTAGTATCGGGGAGACCCAGTACTTC
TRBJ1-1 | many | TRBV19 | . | CASSIYSDNTEAFF | TGTGCCAGTAGTATCTACAGCGATAACACTGAAGCTTTCTTT
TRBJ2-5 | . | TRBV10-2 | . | CASSRGHRETQYF | TGCGCCAGCAGCCGGGGCCACCGAGAGACCCAGTACTTC
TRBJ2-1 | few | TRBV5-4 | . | CASSEDIYNEQFF | TGTGCCAGCAGCGAAGACATTTACAATGAGCAGTTCTTC
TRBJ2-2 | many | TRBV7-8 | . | CASSLDRTGELFF | TGTGCCAGCAGCTTAGATCGCACCGGGGAGCTGTTTTTT
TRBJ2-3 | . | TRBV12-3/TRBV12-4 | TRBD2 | CASSPPGVAGTDTQYF | TGTGCCAGCAGTCCCCCCGGGGTAGCGGGGACAGATACGCAGTATTTT
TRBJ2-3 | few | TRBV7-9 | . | CASSSSSEFADTQYF | TGTGCCAGCAGCTCCTCTAGCGAATTTGCAGATACGCAGTATTTT
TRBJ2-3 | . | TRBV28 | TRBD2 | CASSPITSGVPTGDTQYF | TGTGCCAGCAGTCCTATAACTAGCGGGGTTCCAACCGGAGATACGCAGTATTTT